This TCR beta chain was retrieved from a study of T cell clonotyping in hematopoietic cell transplantation. As for the study in general: Recipients' pretransplant samples followed cytoreduction. General study results and limits: After transplant, recipient diversity fell while pathologically expanded clonotypes grew through day 180. At the given depth, recipient repertoires were over 97% de novo clonotypes.

Sequencing used immunoSEQ multiplex PCR; TCRdb keeps in-frame clones, though not all of them. Counted here are approximately 44,000 clones, about 85% occurring once; the ten biggest clones make up roughly 2.8%. In the case of this clone: Its antigen is still unknown.

V trimming: 0 bases; J trimming: 9 bases; junction bases outside the gene matches: 14. Germline V lookup: CDR1 SQVTM, CDR2 ANQGSEA. The CDR3 contains 19 residues. Time point indicated: recipient sample about 28 days before transplant, after cytoreduction. Blood collection times were about day -28 and days 30, 100, 180 posttransplant. The source is a man aged 55 to 70 with acute myeloid leukemia. Some clones in this sample may be carry-over from other donors' samples. Sequences were derived from peripheral blood mononuclear cells, sampled before stem cell transplant. The V call is TRBV29-1, the J call TRBJ2-1; 16 bases align to TRBD2. DNA of the CDR3: TGCAGCGTTGAAGATCTACCCGGGACTAGCGGGGGGGCGTGGGGTGAGCAGTTCTTC. It translates to CSVEDLPGTSGGAWGEQFF.